The 13 T cell receptor beta chains reported below all come from one sample, sequenced in a study of CD8+ T cells in alopecia areata. Following extraction, RNA underwent reverse transcription to cDNA, which served as the sequencing template. Sequenced by immunoSEQ multiplex PCR; TCRdb stores in-frame clones only, minus some. The sample records hundreds of thousands of clones, around three fifths being singletons. Treatment indicated: oral pan-JAK inhibitor, 5-10 mg twice daily. This sample comprised CD4+ T cells sorted from blood, obtained at approximately week 51, from a patient treated with tofacitinib. These receptors were obtained from a human donor with alopecia areata.

V gene TRBV15 combines with J gene TRBJ2-1, with TRBD1 identical over 7 bases. Trimming cost V 1 base and J 5 bases; bases outside gene matches: 8. The CDR3 spans 16 residues. Germline V gene data show CDR1 as LNHNV and CDR2 as YYDKDF (reference sequence). CDR3 loop: CATSRAWRQGNNEQFF. The CDR3 DNA is TGTGCCACCAGCAGAGCCTGGAGACAGGGAAACAATGAGCAGTTCTTC.

The chain uses TRBV7-2 and TRBJ2-5; either TRBD1 or TRBD2 may supply D (6 bases each). The CDR3 is 14 amino acids. Germline V gives CDR1 SGHTA, CDR2 FQGNSA. Trimming took off 6 bases at V and 2 bases at J, with 13 bases between the two ends. CDR3 sequence reads: CASSLEGGQETQYF. CDR3 DNA: TGTGCCAGCAGTCTTGAGGGGGGACAAGAGACCCAGTACTTC.

The CDR3 protein is CASSVGQGYETQYF. As DNA, the CDR3 is TGTGCCAGCAGTGTAGGGCAGGGGTACGAGACCCAGTACTTC. V usage is TRBV2 and J usage is TRBJ2-5; a possible D gene is TRBD1 (6 bases). The V end was cut by 4 bases, the J end by 5 bases, with 14 bases between. Germline lookup yields CDR1 SNHLY and CDR2 FYNNEI. CDR3 length: 14 amino acids.

The CDR3 nucleotides are TGTGCCAGCAGTTCCCTGGACAGGGTGGGTCAGCCCCAGCATTTT. Translated, it gives CASSSLDRVGQPQHF. The V and J genes are TRBV6-6 and TRBJ1-5, with 8 bases matching TRBD1. J gave up 6 bases and V 4 bases, and 8 bases lay outside the gene matches. The CDR3 has 15 amino acids. Per germline, CDR1 MNHNY and CDR2 SVGAGI (reference sequence).

The rearrangement joins TRBV29-1 to TRBJ2-5; 10 bases agree with TRBD2. There are 15 residues in the CDR3. CDR1 and CDR2 from the germline V gene are SQVTM and ANQGSEA. CDR3 residues: CSVGSASGGPGTQYF. The DNA for the CDR3 is TGCAGTGTGGGTTCGGCTAGCGGGGGCCCAGGGACCCAGTACTTC.

In its sample, this clone was seen once. The V and J genes are TRBV29-1 and TRBJ2-5, with TRBD1 identical over 8 bases. Trimming removed 1 base from V and 4 bases from J; junction bases left unmatched: 2. CDR1 is SQVTM, CDR2 ANQGSEA, per germline. The CDR3 has 13 amino acids. CDR3: CSVEGGQGETQYF. For the CDR3, the DNA is TGCAGCGTTGAAGGTGGACAGGGAGAGACCCAGTACTTC.

The chain joins TRBV15 to TRBJ2-3, with 7 bases fitting TRBD2. The CDR3 has 15 amino acids. J lost 1 base, V lost 0 bases, and 1 base had no gene match. Germline V lookup: CDR1 LNHNV, CDR2 YYDKDF (reference sequence). The CDR3 nucleotides read TGTGCCACCAGCAGAGAGGGGAGGGGCACAGATACGCAGTATTTT. Translation gives CATSREGRGTDTQYF.

V and J are TRBV5-1 and TRBJ1-2; 7 bases align to TRBD1. Germline V CDR1 and CDR2: SGHRS, YFSETQ. The CDR3 length is 13 residues. V lost 0 bases and J lost 8; bases outside the gene matches: 4. CDR3 in amino acids: CASSLATGDGYTF. CDR3 DNA: TGCGCCAGCAGCTTGGCAACAGGGGACGGCTACACCTTC.

This clone was counted a few times. The genes are TRBV5-1 and TRBJ2-2; 9 nucleotides agree with TRBD2. V was clipped by 4 bases and J by 7 bases; unmatched bases: 8. CDR3 length: 15 amino acids. Germline V lookup: CDR1 SGHRS, CDR2 YFSETQ. The chain's CDR3 is CASSPRSGGNGELFF. As DNA, the CDR3 is TGCGCCAGCAGCCCACGTAGCGGGGGTAACGGGGAGCTGTTTTTT.

The rearrangement links TRBV6-5 to TRBJ2-3; 10 bases map to TRBD2. Germline CDR1 reads MNHEY; CDR2 reads SVGAGI. There are 14 residues in the CDR3. The J segment lost 5 bases and the V segment lost 7 bases, leaving 6 bases of the junction unmatched. The CDR3 spells CASTPSGGGDTQYF. As DNA, the CDR3 is TGTGCCAGCACCCCTAGCGGGGGCGGAGATACGCAGTATTTT.

This clone was seen a handful of times. J is TRBJ2-3 and V is TRBV10-3; D remains unclear. This CDR3 is built from 14 residues. In germline, CDR1 is ENHRY, CDR2 SYGVKD. V shed 3 bases and J shed 4 bases, with 11 bases lying between them. This chain's CDR3 is CAISELIGSDTQYF. CDR3 DNA: TGTGCCATCAGTGAACTTATTGGATCAGATACGCAGTATTTT.

This chain links TRBV7-9 with TRBJ2-5, with 13 positions matching TRBD2. V was clipped by 4 bases and J by 6 bases; unmatched bases: 2. Germline loops: CDR1 SEHNR, CDR2 FQNEAQ (reference sequence). CDR3 size: 14 residues. This CDR3 is CASSSGLAGKTQYF. In DNA form, the CDR3 reads TGTGCCAGCAGCTCGGGACTAGCGGGGAAGACCCAGTACTTC.

This clone was detected many times. The chain employs TRBV7-8 and TRBJ1-3; the D is unclear. The CDR3 covers 14 residues. In germline, CDR1 is SGHVS, CDR2 FQNEAQ. Trimming cost V 8 bases and J 2 bases, with 13 bases left between them. The CDR3 nucleotides read TGTGCCAGCGCCCGGCGTCTAACTGGAAACACCATATATTTT. Its translation is CASARRLTGNTIYF.